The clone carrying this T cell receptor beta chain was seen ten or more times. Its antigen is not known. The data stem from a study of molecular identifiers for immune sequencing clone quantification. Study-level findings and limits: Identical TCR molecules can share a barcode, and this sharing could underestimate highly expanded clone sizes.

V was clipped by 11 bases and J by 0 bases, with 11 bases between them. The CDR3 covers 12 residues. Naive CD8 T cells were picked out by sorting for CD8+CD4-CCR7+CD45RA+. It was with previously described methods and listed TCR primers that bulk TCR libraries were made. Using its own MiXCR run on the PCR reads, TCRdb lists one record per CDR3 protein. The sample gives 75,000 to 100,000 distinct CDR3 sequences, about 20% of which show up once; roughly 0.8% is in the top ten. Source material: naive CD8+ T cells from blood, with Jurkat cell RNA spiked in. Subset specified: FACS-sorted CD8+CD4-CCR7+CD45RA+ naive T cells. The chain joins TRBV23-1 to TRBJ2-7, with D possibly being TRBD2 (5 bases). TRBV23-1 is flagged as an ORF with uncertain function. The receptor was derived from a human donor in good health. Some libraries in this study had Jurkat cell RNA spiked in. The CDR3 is CADPGSSYEQYF. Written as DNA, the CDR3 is TGCGCCGATCCGGGAAGCTCCTACGAGCAGTACTTC.